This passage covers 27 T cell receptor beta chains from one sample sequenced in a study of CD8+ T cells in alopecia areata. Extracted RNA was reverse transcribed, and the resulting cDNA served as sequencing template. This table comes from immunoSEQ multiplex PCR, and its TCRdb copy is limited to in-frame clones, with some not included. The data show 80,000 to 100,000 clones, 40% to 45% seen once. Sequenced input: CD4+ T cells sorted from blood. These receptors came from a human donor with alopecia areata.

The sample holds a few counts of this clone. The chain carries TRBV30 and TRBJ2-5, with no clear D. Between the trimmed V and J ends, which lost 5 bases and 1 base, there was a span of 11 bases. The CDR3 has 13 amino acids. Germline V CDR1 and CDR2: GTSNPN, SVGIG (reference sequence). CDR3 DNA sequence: TGTGCCTGGGAGATGACATCCCAAGAGACCCAGTACTTC. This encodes CAWEMTSQETQYF.

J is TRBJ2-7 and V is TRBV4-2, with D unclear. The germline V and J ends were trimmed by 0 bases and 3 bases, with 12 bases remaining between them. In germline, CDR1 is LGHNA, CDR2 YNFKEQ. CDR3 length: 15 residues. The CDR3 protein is CASSQDPGVYYEQYF. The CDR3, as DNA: TGTGCCAGCAGCCAAGATCCTGGCGTCTACTACGAGCAGTACTTC.

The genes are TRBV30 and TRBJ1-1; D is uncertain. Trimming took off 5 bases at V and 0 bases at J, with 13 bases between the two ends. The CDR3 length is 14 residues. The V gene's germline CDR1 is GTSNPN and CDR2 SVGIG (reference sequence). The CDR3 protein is CAWVEGYMNTEAFF. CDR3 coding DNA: TGTGCCTGGGTGGAGGGATACATGAACACTGAAGCTTTCTTT.

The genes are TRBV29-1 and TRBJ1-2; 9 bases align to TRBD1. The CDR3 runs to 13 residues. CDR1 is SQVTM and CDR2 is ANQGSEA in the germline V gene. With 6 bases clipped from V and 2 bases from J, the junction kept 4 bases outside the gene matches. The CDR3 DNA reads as TGCAGCGTCCCGGGACAGGGAAACTATGGCTACACCTTC. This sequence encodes CSVPGQGNYGYTF.

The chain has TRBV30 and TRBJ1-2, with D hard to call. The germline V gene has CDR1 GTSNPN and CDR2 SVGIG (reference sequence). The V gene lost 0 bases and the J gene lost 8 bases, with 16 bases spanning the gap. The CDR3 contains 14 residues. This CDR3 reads CAWSVPNSVSGYTF. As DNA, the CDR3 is TGTGCCTGGAGTGTACCGAACTCTGTCTCAGGCTACACCTTC.

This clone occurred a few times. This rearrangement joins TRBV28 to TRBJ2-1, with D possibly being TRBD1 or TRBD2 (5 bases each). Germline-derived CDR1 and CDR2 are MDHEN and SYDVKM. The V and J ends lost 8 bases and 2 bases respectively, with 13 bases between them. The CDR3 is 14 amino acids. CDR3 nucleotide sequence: TGTGCCAGCTCCAAACGAGGGGCCTACAATGAGCAGTTCTTC. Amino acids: CASSKRGAYNEQFF.

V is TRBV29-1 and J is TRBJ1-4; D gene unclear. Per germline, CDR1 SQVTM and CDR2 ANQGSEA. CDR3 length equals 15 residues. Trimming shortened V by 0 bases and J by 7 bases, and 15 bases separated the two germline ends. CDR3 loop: CSVEDEGRRGEKLFF. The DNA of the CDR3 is TGCAGCGTTGAAGATGAAGGCAGGCGTGGTGAAAAACTGTTTTTT.

Written as DNA, the CDR3 is TGTGCCAGCCGCCCTCCGGGGCCGAACGAGCAGTACTTC. Translation gives CASRPPGPNEQYF. V is TRBV6-5 and J is TRBJ2-7; D is possibly TRBD1 or TRBD2 (5 bases each). CDR3 length: 13 residues. The V gene's germline CDR1 is MNHEY and CDR2 SVGAGI. Trimming took off 8 bases at V and 5 bases at J, with 16 bases between the two ends.

CDR3: CAWALVNQETQYF. CDR3 coding DNA: TGTGCCTGGGCACTGGTGAACCAAGAGACCCAGTACTTC. This chain links TRBV30 with TRBJ2-5; D is unresolved. The germline CDR1 and CDR2 sequences are GTSNPN and SVGIG (reference sequence). This CDR3 is 13 amino acids long. V was clipped by 5 bases and J by 0 bases, with 10 bases between them.

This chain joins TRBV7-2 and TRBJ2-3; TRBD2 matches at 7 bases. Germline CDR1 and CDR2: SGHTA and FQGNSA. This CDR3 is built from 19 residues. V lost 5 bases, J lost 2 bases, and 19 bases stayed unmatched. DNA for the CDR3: TGTGCCAGCAGCCCCCGGGGCCGCCGCGCTAGCGGAGACACAGATACGCAGTATTTT. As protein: CASSPRGRRASGDTDTQYF.

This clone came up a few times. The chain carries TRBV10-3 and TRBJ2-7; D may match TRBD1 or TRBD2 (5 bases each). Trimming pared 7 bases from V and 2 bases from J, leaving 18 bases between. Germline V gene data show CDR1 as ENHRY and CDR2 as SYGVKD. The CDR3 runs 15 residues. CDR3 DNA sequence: TGTGCCATCACATCCTCCGGGACCGGACCCTACGAGCAGTACTTC. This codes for CAITSSGTGPYEQYF.

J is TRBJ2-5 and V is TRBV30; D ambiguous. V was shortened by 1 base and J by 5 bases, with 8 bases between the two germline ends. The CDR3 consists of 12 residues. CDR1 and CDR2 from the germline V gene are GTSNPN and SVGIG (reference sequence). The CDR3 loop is CAWSGQMETQYF. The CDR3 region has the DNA TGTGCCTGGAGTGGGCAGATGGAGACCCAGTACTTC. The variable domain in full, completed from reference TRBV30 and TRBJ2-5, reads SQTIHQWPATLVQPVGSPLSLECTVEGTSNPNLYWYRQAAGRGLQLLFYSVGIGQISSEVPQNLSASRPQDRQFILSSKKLLLSDSGFYLCAWSGQMETQYFGPGTRLLVL.

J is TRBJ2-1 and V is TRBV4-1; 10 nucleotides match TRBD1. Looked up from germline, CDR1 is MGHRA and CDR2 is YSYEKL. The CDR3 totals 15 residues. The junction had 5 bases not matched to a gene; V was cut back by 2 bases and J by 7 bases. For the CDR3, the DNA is TGCGCCAGCAGCCAACTCCGGGACAGGGGAAATGAGCAGTTCTTC. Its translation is CASSQLRDRGNEQFF.

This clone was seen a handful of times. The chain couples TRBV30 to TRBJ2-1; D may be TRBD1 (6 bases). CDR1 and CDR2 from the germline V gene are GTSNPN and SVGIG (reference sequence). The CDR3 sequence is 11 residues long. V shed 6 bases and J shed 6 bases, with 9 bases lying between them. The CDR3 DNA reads TGTGCCTGCCAGGACAGCAATGAGCAGTTCTTC. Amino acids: CACQDSNEQFF.

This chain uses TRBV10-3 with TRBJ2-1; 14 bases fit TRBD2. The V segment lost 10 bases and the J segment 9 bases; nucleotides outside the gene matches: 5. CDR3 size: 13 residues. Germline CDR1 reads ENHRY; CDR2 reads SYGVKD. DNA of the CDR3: TGTGCCACCGGGACTAGCGGGAGTGCTGAGCAGTTCTTC. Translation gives CATGTSGSAEQFF.

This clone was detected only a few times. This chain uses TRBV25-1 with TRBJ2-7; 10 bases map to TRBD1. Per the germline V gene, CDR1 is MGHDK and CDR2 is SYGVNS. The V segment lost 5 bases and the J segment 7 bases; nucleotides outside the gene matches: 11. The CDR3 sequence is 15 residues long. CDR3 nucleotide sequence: TGTGCCAGCAGTATCTCCGGGACAGGGGTCGGGGAGCAGTACTTC. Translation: CASSISGTGVGEQYF.

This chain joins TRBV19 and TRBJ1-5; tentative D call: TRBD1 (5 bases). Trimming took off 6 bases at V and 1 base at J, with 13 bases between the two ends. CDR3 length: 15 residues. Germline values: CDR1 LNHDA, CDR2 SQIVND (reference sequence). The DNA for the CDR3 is TGTGCCAGTAGCACACAGTCAGGGAGCAATCAGCCCCAGCATTTT. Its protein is CASSTQSGSNQPQHF.

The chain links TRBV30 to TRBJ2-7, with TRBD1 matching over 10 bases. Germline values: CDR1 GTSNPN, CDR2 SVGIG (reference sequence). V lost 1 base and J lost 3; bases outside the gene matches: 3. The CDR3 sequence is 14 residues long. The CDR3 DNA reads TGTGCCTGGAGTGCGGGGACAGGGGTCTACGAGCAGTACTTC. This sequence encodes CAWSAGTGVYEQYF.

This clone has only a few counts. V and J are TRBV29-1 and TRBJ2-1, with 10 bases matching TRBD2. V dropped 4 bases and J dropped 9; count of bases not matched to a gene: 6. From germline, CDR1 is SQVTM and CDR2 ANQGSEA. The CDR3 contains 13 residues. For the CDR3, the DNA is TGCAGCGTTGTTCTAGCGGGAGCAGGTGAGCAGTTCTTC. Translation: CSVVLAGAGEQFF.

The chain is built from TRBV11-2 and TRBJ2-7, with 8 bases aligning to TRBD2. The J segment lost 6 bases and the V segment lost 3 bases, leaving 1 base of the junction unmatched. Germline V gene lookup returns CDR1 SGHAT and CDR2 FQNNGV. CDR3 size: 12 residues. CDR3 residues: CASSFSGGEQYF. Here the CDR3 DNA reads TGTGCCAGCAGCTTCAGCGGGGGCGAGCAGTACTTC.

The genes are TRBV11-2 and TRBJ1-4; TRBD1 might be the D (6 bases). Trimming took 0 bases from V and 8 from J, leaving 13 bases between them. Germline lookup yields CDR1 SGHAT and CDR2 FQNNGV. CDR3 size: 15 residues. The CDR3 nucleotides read TGTGCCAGCAGCTTAGATGGCAGGGGAAGCGAAAAACTGTTTTTT. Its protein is CASSLDGRGSEKLFF.

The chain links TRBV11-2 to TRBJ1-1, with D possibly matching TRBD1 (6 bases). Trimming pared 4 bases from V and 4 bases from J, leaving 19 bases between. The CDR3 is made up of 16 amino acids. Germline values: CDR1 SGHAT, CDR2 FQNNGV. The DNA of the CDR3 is TGTGCCAGCAGCTCCCTAGTAGGACAGCGAGGCACTGAAGCTTTCTTT. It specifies CASSSLVGQRGTEAFF.

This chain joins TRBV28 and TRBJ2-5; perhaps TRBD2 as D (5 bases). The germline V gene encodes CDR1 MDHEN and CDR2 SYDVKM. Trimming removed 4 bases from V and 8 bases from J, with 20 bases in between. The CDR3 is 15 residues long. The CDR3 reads CASSSSKGRDVTQYF. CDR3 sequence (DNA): TGTGCCAGCAGTTCGTCCAAGGGCCGGGATGTCACCCAGTACTTC.

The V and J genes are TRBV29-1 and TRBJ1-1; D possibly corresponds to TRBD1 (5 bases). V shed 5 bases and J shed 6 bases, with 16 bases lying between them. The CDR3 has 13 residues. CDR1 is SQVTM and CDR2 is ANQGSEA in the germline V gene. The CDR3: CSVTDRPGAEAFF. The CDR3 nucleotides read TGCAGCGTTACAGACAGACCCGGTGCTGAAGCTTTCTTT.

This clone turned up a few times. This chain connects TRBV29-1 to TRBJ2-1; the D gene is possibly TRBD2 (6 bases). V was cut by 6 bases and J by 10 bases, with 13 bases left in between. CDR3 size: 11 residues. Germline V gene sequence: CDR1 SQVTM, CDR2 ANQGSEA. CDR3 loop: CSVATGREQFF. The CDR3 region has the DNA TGCAGCGTGGCTACCGGGAGAGAGCAGTTCTTC.

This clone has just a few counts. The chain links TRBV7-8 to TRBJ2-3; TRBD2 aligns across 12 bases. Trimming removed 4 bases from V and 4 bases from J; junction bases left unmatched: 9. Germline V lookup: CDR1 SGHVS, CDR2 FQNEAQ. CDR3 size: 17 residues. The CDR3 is CASSSQTSGSSPDTQYF. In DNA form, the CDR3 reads TGTGCCAGCAGCTCTCAGACTAGCGGGAGCAGCCCAGATACGCAGTATTTT. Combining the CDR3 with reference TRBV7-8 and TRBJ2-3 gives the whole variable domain GAGVSQSPRYKVAKRGQDVALRCDPISGHVSLFWYQQALGQGPEFLTYFQNEAQLDKSGLPSDRFFAERPEGSVSTLKIQRTQQEDSAVYLCASSSQTSGSSPDTQYFGPGTRLTVL.

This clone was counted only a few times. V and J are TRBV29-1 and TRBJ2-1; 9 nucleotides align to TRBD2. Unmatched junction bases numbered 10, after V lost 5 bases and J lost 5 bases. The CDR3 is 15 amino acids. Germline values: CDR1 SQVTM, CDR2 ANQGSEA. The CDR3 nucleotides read TGCAGCGTTCTCCCCCACGGCGGGAGGGACAATGAGCAGTTCTTC. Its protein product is CSVLPHGGRDNEQFF.